Below, one TCR beta chain is given with its context. This record comes from a study of blood T cell repertoires in COVID-19. About the research overall: The United States, Italy and Spain provided the acute and convalescent COVID-19 samples. Sample material is recorded as cDNA or gDNA derived from T cells, B-cell-depleted T cells, or PBMCs.

Using immunoSEQ multiplex PCR, the repertoire was profiled, and TCRdb retains in-frame clones only, with some absent. In the table there are some 350,000 clones, approximately 89% of which are singletons. This CDR3 is built from 16 residues. Germline CDR1 and CDR2: SGHRS and YFSETQ. V shed 9 bases and J 8 bases; nucleotides not matched to a gene: 19. The sequenced sample was PBMCs or T cells enriched from blood (not recorded which). The V gene is TRBV5-1, the J gene TRBJ1-4, with 7 bases lining up with TRBD1. The receptor's source is a man aged 30 to 39 who had recovered from COVID-19. CDR3 region: CATHGRGRDREEKLFF. CDR3 bases: TGCGCCACCCATGGACGGGGAAGGGACAGAGAAGAAAAACTGTTTTTT. Together with reference TRBV5-1 and TRBJ1-4, the CDR3 gives the full variable domain: KAGVTQTPRYLIKTRGQQVTLSCSPISGHRSVSWYQQTPGQGLQFLFEYFSETQRNKGNFPGRFSGRQFSNSRSEMNVSTLELGDSALYLCATHGRGRDREEKLFFGSGTQLSVL.